This TCR beta chain is drawn from a study of CD8+ T cells in alopecia areata. Germline assignment: CDR1 LGHNA and CDR2 YSLEER. The CDR3 spans 16 residues. Deletions cut 4 bases from V and 0 bases from J, with 12 bases between. This clone was observed a handful of times. Its antigen remains unknown. The sequencing template was cDNA reverse transcribed from extracted RNA. Sequenced by immunoSEQ multiplex PCR; TCRdb stores in-frame clones only, minus some. The table has 150,000 or so clones, roughly 64% seen once; the top ten hold roughly 6.5%. Study outcomes and limitations: Between patients, shared TCR sequences were less clear than in mice. This was possibly due in part to HLA diversity in the patient population.

CD4+ and CD8+ T cells were sorted from PBMCs. The sample in question was CD4+ T cells sorted from blood, obtained at week 0. The chain combines TRBV4-3 with TRBJ1-4, with D uncertain. The receptor was isolated from a human donor with alopecia areata. CDR3 bases: TGCGCCAGCAGCCGTGATCAGAGAGCAACTAATGAAAAACTGTTTTTT. Encoded protein: CASSRDQRATNEKLFF.